The TCR beta chain under discussion was sequenced for a study of cytomegalovirus exposure and HLA in healthy donors. PCR amplification relied on 60 Vbeta primers (plus 13 Jbeta primers). In the original processing: Later, an analysis found 80 million or so unique TCR beta chains, and about 10 million of these were shared. The method was immunoSEQ multiplex PCR; TCRdb's version includes in-frame clones alone and lacks a portion of them. Clonal size and the V and J genes are those of that table, whereas D and trimming came from the DNA. The sample contains roughly 120,000 clones, about 72% of which appear only once. All the people who gave samples were healthy bone marrow donors. Germline V gives CDR1 MNHEY, CDR2 SMNVEV (reference sequence). The CDR3 extends over 13 amino acids. Trimming cost V 6 bases and J 6 bases, with 12 bases left between them. With regard to this clone: The antigen remains undetermined.

Regarding the study as a whole: Earlier results showed most TCR beta V segments being productive about 90% or about 30% of the time. Some segments of the V type, notably TRBV6-2 and TRBV6-3, were excluded as indistinguishable.

The material sequenced was PBMCs. The V call is TRBV27, the J call TRBJ1-5; D not resolved. This sequence originates from a man aged 25 to 45 in good health and CMV-seropositive. The CDR3 coding sequence is TGTGCCAGCAGCGATGGGGAGGCTCAGCCCCAGCATTTT. Its protein is CASSDGEAQPQHF.